This is a list of T cell receptor beta chains from one sample in a study of shared clonotypes between healthy human individuals. This table comes from immunoSEQ multiplex PCR, and its TCRdb copy is limited to in-frame clones, with some not included. The table shows millions of clones, with approximately 94% occurring only once. Sequencing input: naive CD4+ T cells sorted from blood. These receptors were taken from a man between 18 and 35 years old in good health. The CDR3 runs from the conserved cysteine through the conserved F or W. A D gene is named only where the DNA matches it firmly. Size values are once, few and many counts, or a class for expanded clones, and some rows have none.

D | J | length | V | size | CDR3 | DNA
NA | TRBJ2-5 | 12 | TRBV10-3 | NA | CAISQGQEAQYF | TGTGCCATCAGCCAGGGGCAAGAGGCCCAGTACTTC
TRBD1 | TRBJ2-7 | 14 | TRBV6-5 | once | CASRWDREAYEQYF | TGTGCCAGCAGGTGGGACAGGGAAGCCTACGAGCAGTACTTC
NA | TRBJ2-1 | 13 | TRBV10-3 | NA | CAISTWGSNEQFF | TGTGCCATCAGTACGTGGGGGAGCAATGAGCAGTTCTTC
NA | TRBJ1-6 | 16 | TRBV19 | NA | CASSIGRAAADSPLHF | TGTGCCAGTAGTATCGGGCGGGCAGCCGCGGATTCACCCCTCCACTTT
NA | TRBJ2-5 | 13 | TRBV27 | NA | CASSLLGDETQYF | TGTGCCAGCAGTTTATTGGGGGATGAGACCCAGTACTTC
TRBD1 | TRBJ2-3 | 13 | TRBV10-1 | NA | CATRQGSADTQYF | TGCGCCACCCGACAGGGAAGCGCAGATACGCAGTATTTT
NA | TRBJ2-5 | 15 | TRBV11-2 | NA | CASSLTGTSQETQYF | TGTGCCAGCAGCTTAACCGGGACATCTCAAGAGACCCAGTACTTC
TRBD1 | TRBJ2-7 | 14 | TRBV5-1 | NA | CASSLDRSSYEQYF | TGCGCCAGCAGCCTGGACAGGAGCTCCTACGAGCAGTACTTC
NA | TRBJ1-2 | 13 | TRBV30 | few | CAWSATLGGGYTF | TGTGCCTGGAGTGCAACTCTAGGGGGTGGCTACACCTTC
TRBD2 | TRBJ2-5 | 17 | TRBV10-3 | NA | CAISERYGTSGAETQYF | TGTGCCATCAGTGAGCGATACGGGACTAGCGGGGCGGAGACCCAGTACTTC